The 32 T cell receptor beta chains given below trace back to one sample, sequenced in a study of molecular identifiers for immune sequencing clone quantification. Via MiXCR, TCRdb re-called the PCR reads, giving one row per CDR3 protein. Among 300,000 to 350,000 distinct CDR3 sequences listed, 20% to 25% were seen once. Sequenced: naive CD8+ T cells from blood, with Jurkat cell RNA spiked in. The sample's subset: FACS-sorted CD8+CD4-CCR7+CD45RA+ naive T cells. These receptor sequences come from a human donor in good health. Some libraries in this study had Jurkat cell RNA spiked in.

This clonotype was found many times. V gene TRBV7-6 combines with J gene TRBJ2-5, with D unresolved. The germline gives CDR1 SGHVS, CDR2 FNYEAQ. This CDR3 has 14 residues. The germline V and J ends were trimmed by 3 bases and 1 base, with 9 bases remaining between them. The CDR3 sequence is CASSFGWSQETQYF. CDR3 nucleotide sequence: TGTGCCAGCAGCTTTGGTTGGTCCCAAGAGACCCAGTACTTC.

The sample holds many counts of this clonotype. CDR3 region: CASSQDWGLGSYEQYF. CDR3 in DNA: TGCGCCAGCAGCCAAGATTGGGGACTAGGGTCCTACGAGCAGTACTTC. The chain joins TRBV4-3 to TRBJ2-7; TRBD2 matches 8 bases. This CDR3 region has 16 residues. With 0 bases clipped from V and 1 base from J, the junction kept 5 bases outside the gene matches. Germline V gives CDR1 LGHNA, CDR2 YSLEER.

Comments on this clonotype: A much bigger clone sits one base away, suggesting this may be a read error. The chain couples TRBV29-1 to TRBJ1-5; TRBD1 aligns across 9 bases. The CDR3 runs to 14 residues. Per germline, CDR1 SQVTM and CDR2 ANQGSEA. The CDR3: CGAVTGGINQPQHF. In DNA, the CDR3 is TGCGGCGCCGTGACAGGGGGGATCAATCAGCCCCAGCATTTT.

In this sample, this clonotype turned up a few times. This sequence joins TRBV7-3 and TRBJ2-3, with D perhaps matching TRBD1 (6 bases). This CDR3 region has 15 residues. Trimming removed 5 bases from V and 6 bases from J, with 18 bases in between. CDR1 and CDR2 (germline): SGHTA, FQGTGA. The CDR3 DNA reads TGTGCCAGCAGCCAGGGGACCGATTTTTGGGATACGCAGTATTTT. It encodes CASSQGTDFWDTQYF.

With respect to this clonotype: A much more abundant neighbour one base away suggests this may be a read error. The chain employs TRBV4-1 and TRBJ1-6; D gene ambiguous. The CDR3 loop spans 15 amino acids. Germline V lookup: CDR1 MGHRA, CDR2 YSYEKL. Trimming left V 1 base short and J 5 bases short, with 9 bases between. CDR3 region: CASSQARSNNSPLHF. CDR3 DNA: TGCGCCAGCAGCCAAGCACGGTCTAATAATTCACCCCTCCACTTT.

This clonotype was seen ten or more times. The rearrangement uses TRBV6-6 and TRBJ1-1; the D gene is possibly TRBD1 (5 bases). Trimming shortened V by 3 bases and J by 8 bases, and 13 bases separated the two germline ends. The CDR3 consists of 13 residues. CDR1 is MNHNY and CDR2 is SVGAGI in the germline V gene (reference sequence). CDR3 loop: CASSYGPGPEAFF. CDR3 sequence (DNA): TGTGCCAGCAGTTATGGACCGGGACCGGAAGCTTTCTTT.

Ten or more counts support this clonotype. The rearrangement links TRBV6-2 or TRBV6-3 to TRBJ2-7; D may be TRBD1 (5 bases). This CDR3 has 13 residues. CDR1 is MNHEY, CDR2 SVGEGT, per germline. Trimming removed 2 bases from V and 4 bases from J, with 9 bases in between. The chain's CDR3 is CASSYVSGYEQYF. Here the CDR3 DNA reads TGTGCCAGCAGTTACGTGTCAGGGTACGAGCAGTACTTC.

Comments on this clonotype: A much bigger clone sits one base away, suggesting this may be a read error. The chain carries TRBV30 and TRBJ2-2; D may correspond to TRBD1 or TRBD2 (5 bases each). From germline, CDR1 is GTSNPN and CDR2 SVGIG (reference sequence). Trimming removed 4 bases at V and 4 bases at J, with 13 bases between. The CDR3 is 14 amino acids. The CDR3: CAWNFGGSTGELFF. CDR3 bases: TGTGCCTGGAATTTTGGGGGTAGCACCGGGGAGCTGTTTTTT.

At least ten counts were recorded for this clonotype. The V and J genes are TRBV6-5 and TRBJ2-5; D call uncertain. Trimming stripped 0 bases from V and 2 bases from J, with 16 bases between. In germline, CDR1 is MNHEY, CDR2 SVGAGI. This CDR3 spans 17 amino acids. The CDR3 sequence is CASSYSMTGPGQETQYF. CDR3 coding DNA: TGTGCCAGCAGTTACTCGATGACGGGTCCTGGACAAGAGACCCAGTACTTC.

Comments on this clonotype: One junction end disagrees with the germline gene, perhaps due to a read error. J is TRBJ2-5 and V is TRBV6-6; D uncertain. Germline assignment: CDR1 MNHNY and CDR2 SVGAGI (reference sequence). This CDR3 is built from 11 residues. The CDR3 coding sequence is TGTGTCAGCAGTTGCGCAGAGACCCAGTACTTC. Residues: CVSSCAETQYF.

On this clonotype itself: A much larger clone differs from this one at a single base, so this may be a read error. V and J are TRBV6-5 and TRBJ2-5; possibly TRBD1 or TRBD2 for D (6 bases each). The length of the CDR3 is 16 residues. The V gene's germline CDR1 is MNHEY and CDR2 SVGAGI. CDR3 DNA: TGTGCCAGCCGTTACCAAAGGGGGGCTGGCCAAGAGACCCAGTACTTC. Translation gives CASRYQRGAGQETQYF.

Ten or more counts support this clonotype. The chain carries TRBV20-1 and TRBJ1-1; no reliable D call. CDR1 and CDR2 from the germline V gene are DFQATT and SNEGSKA (reference sequence). The germline V and J ends were trimmed by 3 bases and 1 base, with 9 bases remaining between them. The CDR3 totals 13 residues. The CDR3: CSASGEANTEAFF. CDR3 in DNA: TGCAGTGCTAGTGGGGAAGCGAACACTGAAGCTTTCTTT.

This clonotype was seen ten or more times. CDR3 sequence (DNA): TGCAGTGCTAAGGAACAGGGGACCTTCTACGAGCAGTACTTC. Encoded protein: CSAKEQGTFYEQYF. The chain links TRBV20-1 to TRBJ2-7, with TRBD1 matching over 7 bases. The CDR3 covers 14 residues. The junction had 9 bases not matched to a gene; V was cut back by 4 bases and J by 3 bases. Germline V gene sequence: CDR1 DFQATT, CDR2 SNEGSKA (reference sequence).

A single count supports this clonotype. The CDR3 DNA follows: TGTGCCAGCAGTTTTTTAGGGGGTGGCCAAGAGACCCAGTACTTC. This sequence encodes CASSFLGGGQETQYF. The V and J genes are TRBV12-3 or TRBV12-4 and TRBJ2-5; D might be TRBD1 (6 bases). This CDR3 is built from 15 residues. Trimming took off 3 bases at V and 1 base at J, with 12 bases between the two ends.

A word on this clonotype: This may come from a read error, since a much larger clone is one base off. V gene TRBV6-6 combines with J gene TRBJ2-7; 7 positions match TRBD2. With V trimmed by 2 bases and J by 3 bases, 10 bases remained unmatched. The germline V gene encodes CDR1 MNHNY and CDR2 SVGAGI (reference sequence). CDR3 size: 16 residues. The CDR3 region is CASSYNQRDLRYEQYF. CDR3 sequence (DNA): TGTGCCAGCAGTTACAATCAGCGGGACTTGCGCTACGAGCAGTACTTC.

There are many counts of this clonotype. This chain joins TRBV24-1 and TRBJ1-3; no clear D gene. CDR3 length: 12 amino acids. Per germline, CDR1 KGHDR and CDR2 SFDVKD. V lost 0 bases, J lost 6 bases, and 2 bases lay in between. The CDR3 DNA reads TGTGCCACCAGTGATTTGGAAAACACCATATATTTT. Amino acids: CATSDLENTIYF.

This sequence joins TRBV19 and TRBJ2-7; 9 bases line up with TRBD1. The CDR3 has 17 residues. V lost 4 bases and J lost 1; bases outside the gene matches: 11. Per the germline V gene, CDR1 is LNHDA and CDR2 is SQIVND (reference sequence). CDR3 nucleotide sequence: TGTGCCAGTAGTACCGGGACAGGGATTCTCCCTTCCTACGAGCAGTACTTC. It translates to CASSTGTGILPSYEQYF. The entire variable domain, with the rest obtained from reference TRBV19 and TRBJ2-7, is as follows: DGGITQSPKYLFRKEGQNVTLSCEQNLNHDAMYWYRQDPGQGLRLIYYSQIVNDFQKGDIAEGYSVSREKKESFPLTVTSAQKNPTAFYLCASSTGTGILPSYEQYFGPGTRLTVT.

Comment on this clonotype: Since a much larger clone is just one base distant, this may be a read error. This chain links TRBV6-5 with TRBJ2-6; D possibly corresponds to TRBD1 (6 bases). This CDR3 has 19 residues. Germline loops: CDR1 MNHEY, CDR2 SVGAGI. CDR3 loop: CAGRPAWGREDPGANVLTF. The CDR3 bases are TGTGCCGGCAGACCTGCTTGGGGGCGCGAGGATCCTGGGGCCAACGTCCTGACTTTC.

This clonotype occurred many times. V is TRBV4-3 and J is TRBJ2-3, with 8 bases fitting TRBD1. Germline trimming cut 1 base from V and 4 bases from J; bases unmatched to any gene: 4. The CDR3 runs to 15 residues. In germline, CDR1 is LGHNA, CDR2 YSLEER. CDR3 nucleotide sequence: TGCGCCAGCAGCCAAGGGACAGGGATCCCAGATACGCAGTATTTT. Its protein is CASSQGTGIPDTQYF.

This clonotype was seen ten or more times. The rearrangement links TRBV6-5 to TRBJ2-7; D not resolved. Germline CDR1 and CDR2: MNHEY and SVGAGI. CDR3 length equals 14 residues. V shed 0 bases and J shed 3 bases, with 9 bases lying between them. CDR3 protein: CASSYSKRSYEQYF. The CDR3 bases are TGTGCCAGCAGTTACTCGAAGCGAAGCTACGAGCAGTACTTC.

This clonotype was counted many times. V usage is TRBV29-1 and J usage is TRBJ2-7; D may be TRBD1 (6 bases). Trimming took 8 bases from V and 2 from J, leaving 19 bases between them. The CDR3 is 14 residues long. CDR1 and CDR2 (germline): SQVTM, ANQGSEA. This CDR3 is CSFVLPGQTYEQYF. The CDR3 DNA sequence: TGCAGCTTTGTTCTACCGGGACAAACCTACGAGCAGTACTTC.

The chain couples TRBV6-2 or TRBV6-3 to TRBJ1-1, with a tentative D call TRBD1 (6 bases). This CDR3 spans 14 amino acids. V was clipped by 2 bases and J by 5 bases, with 12 bases between them. CDR1 is MNHEY and CDR2 is SVGEGT in the germline V gene. In DNA form, the CDR3 reads TGTGCCAGCAGTTACGTGGGAGGGGGGACTGAAGCTTTCTTT. The encoded protein is CASSYVGGGTEAFF.

In its sample, this clonotype was seen many times. V gene TRBV28 combines with J gene TRBJ2-5; 10 bases agree with TRBD1. CDR1 is MDHEN and CDR2 is SYDVKM in the germline V gene. The V gene end was trimmed by 5 bases and the J gene end by 1 base; junction bases not matched to a gene: 1. The CDR3 totals 14 residues. CDR3 in amino acids: CASSRDRGQETQYF. DNA for the CDR3: TGTGCCAGCAGTCGGGACAGGGGCCAAGAGACCCAGTACTTC.

The CDR3 here is CASSQVAGLIATNEKLFF. The CDR3 DNA reads as TGCGCCAGCAGCCAAGTTGCGGGTTTGATTGCAACTAATGAAAAACTGTTTTTT. The chain couples TRBV4-1 to TRBJ1-4; D ambiguous. Trimming left V 1 base short and J 0 bases short, with 15 bases between. This CDR3 comprises 18 residues. Looked up from germline, CDR1 is MGHRA and CDR2 is YSYEKL.

This clonotype was counted between two and nine times. This chain links TRBV20-1 with TRBJ2-7; perhaps TRBD1 as D (5 bases). The CDR3 is made up of 12 amino acids. Trimming took off 3 bases at V and 5 bases at J, with 11 bases between the two ends. Germline CDR1 reads DFQATT; CDR2 reads SNEGSKA (reference sequence). For the CDR3, the DNA is TGCAGTGCTAGGGGGCAGGACAACGAGCAGTACTTC. Amino acids: CSARGQDNEQYF.

This clonotype came up many times. V is TRBV3-1 and J is TRBJ2-4; weak D call: TRBD2 (6 bases). Germline V gene lookup returns CDR1 LGHDT and CDR2 YNNKEL (reference sequence). Trimming removed 0 bases from V and 1 base from J, with 10 bases in between. CDR3 length: 16 amino acids. The CDR3 DNA follows: TGTGCCAGCAGCCAAGATTTGAGCGGGGCCAAAAACATTCAGTACTTC. It codes for CASSQDLSGAKNIQYF.

Regarding this clonotype: A junction end diverges from the germline sequence, so it may reflect a read error. The V and J genes are TRBV7-2 and TRBJ2-1, with 7 bases that match TRBD2. CDR3 length: 15 amino acids. Germline-derived CDR1 and CDR2 are SGHTA and FQGNSA. The CDR3 nucleotides are TGTGCCAGCAGCTTAAACGTGGGAGGGACCAATGAGCAGTCCTTC. Amino acid sequence: CASSLNVGGTNEQSF.

This clonotype has at least ten counts. V gene TRBV15 combines with J gene TRBJ2-3; D possibly uses TRBD1 or TRBD2 (6 bases each). Trimming shortened V by 5 bases and J by 2 bases, and 14 bases separated the two germline ends. This CDR3 contains 15 residues. Germline V lookup: CDR1 LNHNV, CDR2 YYDKDF (reference sequence). CDR3 amino acids: CATSGQWGVTDTQYF. The CDR3 region has the DNA TGTGCCACCAGCGGACAGTGGGGGGTCACAGATACGCAGTATTTT.

This clonotype was found many times. The V gene is TRBV12-3 or TRBV12-4, the J gene TRBJ2-1; a weak D match, TRBD1 (5 bases). There are 14 residues in the CDR3. Trimming removed 4 bases at V and 4 bases at J, with 11 bases between. The CDR3 protein is CASSYRLEYNEQFF. The CDR3 DNA sequence: TGTGCCAGCAGTTACAGGTTGGAGTACAATGAGCAGTTCTTC.

In its sample, this clonotype was seen a few times. The chain employs TRBV4-3 and TRBJ2-5; D is possibly TRBD1 (5 bases). The germline gives CDR1 LGHNA, CDR2 YSLEER. The length of the CDR3 is 15 residues. Trimming removed 0 bases at V and 5 bases at J, with 13 bases between. CDR3 in DNA: TGCGCCAGCAGCCAAGATTGGCAGGGTCGGGAGACCCAGTACTTC. This codes for CASSQDWQGRETQYF.

This clonotype was found a few times. V gene TRBV3-1 combines with J gene TRBJ2-5, with D perhaps assigned TRBD1 or TRBD2 (5 bases each). Germline lookup yields CDR1 LGHDT and CDR2 YNNKEL (reference sequence). This CDR3 spans 15 amino acids. Trimming pared 6 bases from V and 2 bases from J, leaving 16 bases between. Written as DNA, the CDR3 is TGTGCCAGCAGTCCTACCGGGGCCAATCAAGAGACCCAGTACTTC. Its translation is CASSPTGANQETQYF.

This clonotype was observed at least ten times. The V call is TRBV11-2, the J call TRBJ2-3; 10 bases are a match to TRBD1. V shed 5 bases and J 2 bases; nucleotides not matched to a gene: 7. Germline lookup yields CDR1 SGHAT and CDR2 FQNNGV. CDR3 length: 16 residues. As DNA, the CDR3 is TGTGCCAGCAGCCCGGGACAGGGGCGTCACACAGATACGCAGTATTTT. Its protein is CASSPGQGRHTDTQYF.